This TCR beta chain was sequenced in a study of blood T cell repertoires in COVID-19 (dated by TCRdb to about 2020). Notes on the research overall: The collaborator samples originated in the United States, Italy and Spain and spanned the acute and convalescent phases of COVID-19. Where available, HLA class I and class II types were obtained from metadata supplied by the sample provider rather than from assay-based typing. Deeply sampled blood TCRbeta repertoires from subjects exposed to, actively infected with, or recovered from COVID-19 were included in the dataset. The material from the prospective study consisted of cDNA or gDNA derived from T cells, B-cell-depleted T cells, or PBMCs. Samples came from the ongoing ImmuneRACE study (first 160 participants) plus 1,254 subjects from 6 global collaborators. The repertoires were released in a freely available public database intended as a resource for research on the immune response to SARS-CoV-2. A de-identified subject ID, COVID-19 status, age in years and sex were almost always included in the sample metadata. Broad study findings and their caveats: How much clinical and demographic metadata was included differed by source and by participant, and the metadata was provided uncurated.

Whole blood was collected in K2EDTA tubes by collaborating institutions according to the institutions' own protocols. For TCRbeta analysis, collaborators shipped samples as frozen whole blood, isolated PBMCs, or DNA extracted from either of those sample types. After removal of 3 bases from V and 8 bases from J, the junction retains 10 bases not matched to a gene. The germline V gene (reference sequence) gives CDR1 as MNHEY and CDR2 as SMNVEV. From its cysteine to its phenylalanine, the CDR3 spans 14 amino acids. Only the CDR3 portion is preserved as DNA: 42 bases, with reading frame beginning at the first base. TCRbeta CDR3 regions were amplified from genomic DNA using the immunoSEQ Assay, a bias-controlled multiplex PCR. Under the source paper's analysis protocol: Within the assay, amplification of reference gene primers was used to estimate how many nucleated cells each sample contained. Sequence reads were collapsed and filtered to measure the absolute abundance of every unique TCRbeta CDR3 rearrangement. For each sample, productive Simpson clonality was calculated by taking the square root of Simpson's diversity index across productive rearrangements. TCRdb retrieved this table from immuneACCESS and kept in-frame rearrangements only. Not all clones are present; in checked studies, unresolved V genes account for under half, and no reason is known for the remainder. D and trimming come from the DNA, and the V and J calls and clone size come from that table. The sample has 85,000 to 95,000 clones on record, about 89% of them singletons. Together, the top ten hold around 7.4% of the sample.

Turning to this clone: Its cognate antigen has yet to be identified. Per-nucleotide qualities are absent, and no much larger clonotype sits a single base away.

This TCR derives from a human donor with acute or convalescent COVID-19. The donor label of this sample is uncertain. The source material was peripheral blood. The V and J segments used are TRBV27 and TRBJ2-7, with 7 bases aligning to TRBD1. The DNA sequence is as follows: TGTGCCAGCAGTTTGGGACAGAACCCTACCAAGCAGTACTTC. Protein translation: CASSLGQNPTKQYF.